The rows below give T cell receptor beta chains drawn from one sample of a study of T cells expressing NK-cell markers. TCRdb re-analyzed the 5' RACE reads; it lists each CDR3 protein once, without DNA. This sample's table reports about half a million distinct CDR3 sequences. Sequenced sample: blood T cells: a sorted CD56 or NKG2C T cell subset, CD4+ or CD8+ T cells, or bulk PBMC T cells (not recorded which). The receptors were sampled from a woman aged 45-65 years in good health. CDR3s include the opening cysteine and the closing phenylalanine or tryptophan.

J | V | CDR3
TRBJ1-2 | TRBV12-5 | CASGLPLNYGYTF
TRBJ2-7 | TRBV20-1 | CSARDRLAVTYEQYF
TRBJ2-1 | TRBV25-1 | CASSESGRVFNEQFF
TRBJ1-1 | TRBV5-5 | CASSYIGDTEAFF
TRBJ2-1 | TRBV19 | CASSVPQRMQFF
TRBJ1-1 | TRBV12-5 | CASGLMGGRTEAFF
TRBJ2-3 | TRBV29-1 | CSVEVPAGWGTDTQYF
TRBJ2-3 | TRBV11-2 | CASRTLAGEDTQYF
TRBJ2-1 | TRBV5-1 | CASSGGSYNEQFF
TRBJ2-5 | TRBV10-3 | CAISDAETQYF
TRBJ1-5 | TRBV20-1 | CSATPPEGRGNQPQHF
TRBJ2-1 | TRBV12-3/TRBV12-4 | CASNPRGYNEQFF
TRBJ2-7 | TRBV5-1 | CASSLNAGTPAYEQYF
TRBJ2-1 | TRBV14 | CASSRLPYNEQFF
TRBJ1-6 | TRBV9 | CASSAGSSPTNSPLHF